This T cell receptor (beta chain) appears in the sequencing data of a study of cytomegalovirus exposure and HLA in healthy donors. On the study more broadly: The 110 or so validation repertoires used a platform that matched the one used for the 600 to 700 first-cohort repertoires, as a later analysis reported.

After removal of 6 bases from V and 8 bases from J, the junction contained 11 bases not matched to a gene. Germline CDR1 and CDR2: MGHRA and YSYEKL. CDR3 length equals 16 residues. Generated by immunoSEQ multiplex PCR, the TCRdb table keeps only in-frame clones and is missing some. The data contain some 120,000 clones, 88% of them singletons. The chain has TRBV4-1 and TRBJ2-1; the match to TRBD2 covers 12 bases. Sequencing was carried out using PBMCs. The clonotype was recovered from a man between 25 and 39 years old in good health and CMV-seronegative. The CDR3 DNA follows: TGCGCCAGCAGGGGGGGATCTAGCGGGAGGGGTTATGAGCAGTTCTTC. Encoded protein: CASRGGSSGRGYEQFF.